A selection of T cell receptor beta chains follows, all from one sample in a study of immune cell composition in non-small cell lung cancer. TCRdb's copy holds only in-frame clones and misses some; the assay was immunoSEQ multiplex PCR. The sample includes 6,400 or so clones, 65% to 85% seen only once; the top ten take about 9.7%. Sequenced material: non-adjacent lung tissue. These receptors originate from a human donor with non-small cell lung cancer. The CDR3 runs from the conserved cysteine through the conserved F or W. The D gene is left open where the match is weak. Rows give clone size only sometimes, using once, few, many, or a class for an expanded clone.

cdr3_aa,cdr3_nt,clone_size,v_call,j_call,d_call
CASSELAGAQYF,TGTGCCAGCAGTGAACTAGCGGGTGCGCAGTATTTT,.,TRBV6-5,TRBJ2-3,TRBD2
CAWASSLTASSYEQYF,TGTGCCTGGGCCAGCTCGCTGACAGCTTCTTCCTACGAGCAGTACTTC,.,TRBV30,TRBJ2-7,.
CASSVSVYNEQFF,TGTGCCAGCAGCGTAAGCGTCTACAATGAGCAGTTCTTC,once,TRBV9,TRBJ2-1,.
CATRLDGGVWGYTF,TGTGCCACCCGCCTAGACGGAGGGGTTTGGGGCTACACCTTC,.,TRBV6-6,TRBJ1-2,.
CASSSRGDTQYF,TGTGCCAGCAGTTCCCGGGGAGATACGCAGTATTTT,.,TRBV12-1,TRBJ2-3,.
CASIKGGTGQEQYF,TGTGCCAGCATCAAAGGAGGGACAGGGCAAGAGCAGTACTTC,once,TRBV28,TRBJ2-7,TRBD1
CASSYGGSYEQYF,TGTGCCAGCAGTTACGGCGGGAGTTACGAGCAGTACTTC,.,TRBV6-6,TRBJ2-7,TRBD2
CASSLRSTGQGFSYEQYF,TGTGCCAGCAGCTTACGGTCTACAGGACAGGGCTTTTCCTACGAGCAGTACTTC,.,TRBV7-2,TRBJ2-7,TRBD1
CASSFSQENTEAFF,TGTGCCAGCAGCTTCTCACAGGAGAACACTGAAGCTTTCTTT,few,TRBV5-5,TRBJ1-1,.
CASSKILDRPHEQYF,TGTGCCAGCAGTAAAATACTAGACCGACCCCACGAGCAGTACTTC,.,TRBV6-5,TRBJ2-7,.
CASSDQGARNTEAFF,TGTGCCAGCAGCGACCAGGGGGCGCGGAACACTGAAGCTTTCTTT,once,TRBV28,TRBJ1-1,TRBD1
CASSYLGDYGYTF,TGTGCCAGCAGTTACTTAGGGGACTATGGCTACACCTTC,.,TRBV6-5,TRBJ1-2,.
CATGPGERTEAFF,TGTGCCACCGGGCCCGGGGAACGCACTGAAGCTTTCTTT,.,TRBV6-1,TRBJ1-1,.
CASSRTSGTDTQYF,TGTGCCAGCTCACGGACTAGCGGGACAGATACGCAGTATTTT,few,TRBV18,TRBJ2-3,TRBD2
CASSTIIGSYGYTF,TGTGCCAGCAGCACGATAATCGGGAGCTATGGCTACACCTTC,.,TRBV5-5,TRBJ1-2,.
CASETSRNQPQHF,TGTGCCAGCGAAACATCCCGCAATCAGCCCCAGCATTTT,.,TRBV6-1,TRBJ1-5,.
CASSLDDSGTDTQYF,TGTGCCAGCAGCTTAGATGATAGCGGCACAGATACGCAGTATTTT,.,TRBV7-6,TRBJ2-3,.
CASSLVAGGDYGYTF,TGTGCCAGCAGCTTAGTTGCGGGGGGGGACTATGGCTACACCTTC,.,TRBV11-2,TRBJ1-2,.
CASSRGGAKNIQYF,TGTGCCAGCAGCCGGGGGGGAGCCAAAAACATTCAGTACTTC,few,TRBV25-1,TRBJ2-4,TRBD2
CAISDRSAGAHEQYF,TGTGCCATCAGTGATAGGTCAGCGGGAGCCCACGAGCAGTACTTC,.,TRBV10-3,TRBJ2-7,TRBD2
CASSYLPGQGIYEQYF,TGTGCCAGCAGTTACCTGCCGGGACAGGGAATCTACGAGCAGTACTTC,.,TRBV6-5,TRBJ2-7,TRBD1
CASSLAGGLRETQYF,TGTGCCAGCAGCTTAGCTGGAGGGCTGCGAGAGACCCAGTACTTC,once,TRBV7-2,TRBJ2-5,.
CASSQDEGTGGTQYF,TGCGCCAGCAGCCAAGATGAGGGGACAGGGGGGACCCAGTACTTC,.,TRBV4-3,TRBJ2-5,TRBD1
CASSLETSYNEQFF,TGTGCCAGCAGCTTGGAGACAAGCTACAATGAGCAGTTCTTC,.,TRBV5-8,TRBJ2-1,.
CASSLEPTFSYNEQFF,TGCGCCAGCAGCTTGGAACCGACATTCTCCTACAATGAGCAGTTCTTC,.,TRBV5-1,TRBJ2-1,.
CASSQAESPYEQYF,TGCGCCAGCAGCCAAGCAGAATCCCCCTACGAGCAGTACTTC,.,TRBV4-3,TRBJ2-7,.
CASSTSTERGNTIYF,TGTGCCAGCAGTACATCAACAGAAAGGGGGAACACCATATATTTT,.,TRBV28,TRBJ1-3,.
CASSSEDRAYTEAFF,TGTGCCAGCAGCTCTGAGGACAGGGCGTACACTGAAGCTTTCTTT,.,TRBV7-9,TRBJ1-1,TRBD1
CSVEVTGNTIYF,TGCAGCGTTGAAGTAACTGGAAACACCATATATTTT,.,TRBV29-1,TRBJ1-3,.
CASSSGTVLNYGYTF,TGTGCCAGCAGCTCCGGGACAGTTCTTAACTATGGCTACACCTTC,.,TRBV7-2,TRBJ1-2,TRBD1
CASSRGQAWDEQYF,TGTGCCAGCAGCCGGGGACAGGCCTGGGACGAGCAGTACTTC,once,TRBV7-3,TRBJ2-7,TRBD1
CASSYSSSGRSEQFF,TGTGCCAGCAGTTACTCGTCTAGCGGGAGATCTGAGCAGTTCTTC,once,TRBV6-5,TRBJ2-1,TRBD2
CASSLGAGGQGEQFF,TGTGCCAGCAGCTTAGGGGCGGGGGGGCAAGGTGAGCAGTTCTTC,few,TRBV11-3,TRBJ2-1,TRBD2
CASSIGQISNQPQHF,TGTGCCAGCAGTATAGGACAGATTAGCAATCAGCCCCAGCATTTT,few,TRBV28,TRBJ1-5,.
CASSFRDTSYEQYF,TGTGCCAGTAGTTTCCGGGACACTTCCTACGAGCAGTACTTC,.,TRBV19,TRBJ2-7,.
CASPTYRVNSYNEQFF,TGTGCCAGCCCAACCTACAGGGTCAACTCCTACAATGAGCAGTTCTTC,.,TRBV19,TRBJ2-1,.
CASSHGQGPEQYF,TGCGCCAGCAGCCACGGACAGGGGCCCGAGCAGTACTTC,.,TRBV4-3,TRBJ2-7,TRBD1
CASSATRGAQETQYF,TGTGCCAGTAGTGCCACCCGGGGGGCCCAAGAGACCCAGTACTTC,.,TRBV19,TRBJ2-5,.
CASSVGVGTGGYTEAFF,TGTGCCAGCAGCGTAGGAGTGGGGACAGGGGGCTATACTGAAGCTTTCTTT,.,TRBV9,TRBJ1-1,TRBD1
CASSLLAGGGDEQFF,TGTGCCAGTAGTTTACTAGCGGGAGGAGGGGATGAGCAGTTCTTC,.,TRBV19,TRBJ2-1,TRBD2
CASSMSGLANEQFF,TGTGCCAGTAGTATGTCGGGACTAGCGAATGAGCAGTTCTTC,once,TRBV19,TRBJ2-1,TRBD2